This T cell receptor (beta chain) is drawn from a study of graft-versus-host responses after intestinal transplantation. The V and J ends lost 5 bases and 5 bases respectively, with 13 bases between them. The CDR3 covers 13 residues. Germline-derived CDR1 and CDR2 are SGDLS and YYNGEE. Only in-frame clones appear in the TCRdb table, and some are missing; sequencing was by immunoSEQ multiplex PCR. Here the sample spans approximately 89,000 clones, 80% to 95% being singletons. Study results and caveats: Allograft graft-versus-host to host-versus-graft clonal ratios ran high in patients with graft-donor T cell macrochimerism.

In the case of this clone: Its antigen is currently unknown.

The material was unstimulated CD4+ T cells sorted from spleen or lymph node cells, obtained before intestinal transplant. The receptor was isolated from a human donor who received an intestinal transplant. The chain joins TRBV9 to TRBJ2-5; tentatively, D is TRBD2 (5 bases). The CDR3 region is CASSPPSLETQYF. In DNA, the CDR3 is TGTGCCAGCAGTCCGCCTAGCTTGGAGACCCAGTACTTC.